These 15 T cell receptor beta chains were sequenced from one sample in a study of PD-L1 blockade in urothelial cancer. Time point reported: pretreatment peripheral blood. The assay was immunoSEQ multiplex PCR, and TCRdb's table has in-frame clones only and misses some. The data show about 57,000 clones, with around 81% seen just once and around 5.7% held by the top ten. The material was PBMCs, obtained around atezolizumab (anti-PD-L1) treatment. Source of these receptors: a man aged 70-80 years with urothelial cancer.

This rearrangement joins TRBV7-2 to TRBJ2-3, with 9 bases that match TRBD2. This CDR3 has 17 residues. Germline CDR1 reads SGHTA; CDR2 reads FQGNSA. J lost 7 bases, V lost 3 bases, and 14 bases had no gene match. CDR3 region: CASSLRDSRGGLNTQYF. The DNA for the CDR3 is TGTGCCAGCAGCTTGAGAGACTCGCGGGGGGGCCTGAATACGCAGTATTTT. Based on the CDR3 plus reference TRBV7-2 and TRBJ2-3, the full variable domain is GAGVSQSPSNKVTEKGKDVELRCDPISGHTALYWYRQSLGQGLEFLIYFQGNSAPDKSGLPSDRFSAERTGGSVSTLTIQRTQQEDSAVYLCASSLRDSRGGLNTQYFGPGTRLTVL.

V usage is TRBV7-2 and J usage is TRBJ2-7; D gene ambiguous. CDR1 SGHTA and CDR2 FQGNSA come from the germline V gene. Trimming removed 1 base from V and 0 bases from J, with 4 bases in between. The CDR3 extends over 13 amino acids. This chain's CDR3 is CASSLDGSYEQYF. Written as DNA, the CDR3 is TGTGCCAGCAGCTTAGACGGCTCCTACGAGCAGTACTTC.

This CDR3 is CASRRTGILYGYTF. DNA for the CDR3: TGTGCCAGCAGACGGACAGGAATTCTCTATGGCTACACCTTC. J is TRBJ1-2 and V is TRBV6-5; TRBD1 matches 7 bases. Germline trimming cut 6 bases from V and 4 bases from J; bases unmatched to any gene: 8. The CDR3 extends over 14 amino acids. The germline CDR1 and CDR2 sequences are MNHEY and SVGAGI.

V is TRBV7-2 and J is TRBJ1-5; D remains ambiguous. V lost 3 bases, J lost 2 bases, and 11 bases lay in between. The CDR3 runs to 15 residues. Germline CDR1 and CDR2: SGHTA and FQGNSA. The CDR3 DNA follows: TGTGCCAGCAGCTTGGCCGTGGTGGGCAATCAGCCCCAGCATTTT. Encoded protein: CASSLAVVGNQPQHF. Filled out from reference TRBV7-2 and TRBJ1-5, the complete variable domain reads GAGVSQSPSNKVTEKGKDVELRCDPISGHTALYWYRQSLGQGLEFLIYFQGNSAPDKSGLPSDRFSAERTGGSVSTLTIQRTQQEDSAVYLCASSLAVVGNQPQHFGDGTRLSIL.

The chain links TRBV6-5 to TRBJ1-6; 12 bases match TRBD1. The germline V gene encodes CDR1 MNHEY and CDR2 SVGAGI. V lost 6 bases, J lost 10 bases, and 4 bases stayed unmatched. The CDR3 covers 14 residues. This CDR3 is CASSPGTGGSPLHF. CDR3 in DNA: TGTGCCAGCAGCCCCGGGACAGGGGGCTCACCCCTCCACTTT.

DNA for the CDR3: TGTGCCAGCTCACTACCCGGGACTCTCTTTGAGCAGTTCTTC. Translated, it gives CASSLPGTLFEQFF. The chain has TRBV18 and TRBJ2-1; D possibly corresponds to TRBD2 (6 bases). Germline CDR1 and CDR2: KGHSH and LQKENI. With 4 bases removed from V and 9 bases from J, the gap between germline ends came to 16 bases. The CDR3 loop spans 14 amino acids.

This CDR3 is CASSTQGNGQPQHF. In DNA form, the CDR3 reads TGTGCCAGTAGTACACAGGGCAATGGTCAGCCCCAGCATTTT. The chain joins TRBV19 to TRBJ1-5; the D gene is possibly TRBD1 (6 bases). There are 14 residues in the CDR3. Germline loops: CDR1 LNHDA, CDR2 SQIVND (reference sequence). Trimming took off 4 bases at V and 6 bases at J, with 13 bases between the two ends.

V usage is TRBV10-3 and J usage is TRBJ2-4; a possible D gene is TRBD2 (6 bases). Germline lookup yields CDR1 ENHRY and CDR2 SYGVKD. CDR3 length equals 18 residues. V was clipped by 2 bases and J by 1 base, with 18 bases between them. CDR3: CAISETSGEERAKNIQYF. Written as DNA, the CDR3 is TGTGCCATCAGTGAGACTAGTGGGGAGGAACGGGCCAAAAACATTCAGTACTTC.

V usage is TRBV25-1 and J usage is TRBJ2-7; D not certain. The germline V and J ends were trimmed by 8 bases and 1 base, with 12 bases remaining between them. Germline V gene lookup returns CDR1 MGHDK and CDR2 SYGVNS. This CDR3 region has 13 residues. The CDR3 bases are TGTGCCAGCTCCCTCGGTCGTTCCTACGAGCAGTACTTC. Its protein is CASSLGRSYEQYF.

The genes are TRBV5-4 and TRBJ2-5, with TRBD1 as a possible D gene (7 bases). V was trimmed by 6 bases and J by 3 bases, leaving 18 bases between them. Germline CDR1 SGHNT, CDR2 YYREEE (reference sequence). This CDR3 is built from 15 residues. The CDR3 reads CASNHQGGGEETQYF. CDR3 bases: TGTGCCAGCAACCACCAAGGAGGGGGCGAAGAGACCCAGTACTTC. The entire variable domain, with the rest obtained from reference TRBV5-4 and TRBJ2-5, is as follows: ETGVTQSPTHLIKTRGQQVTLRCSSQSGHNTVSWYQQALGQGPQFIFQYYREEENGRGNFPPRFSGLQFPNYSSELNVNALELDDSALYLCASNHQGGGEETQYFGPGTRLLVL.

The rearrangement links TRBV5-1 to TRBJ2-2; D is uncertain. Germline CDR1 SGHRS, CDR2 YFSETQ. Trimming pared 0 bases from V and 2 bases from J, leaving 5 bases between. This CDR3 is 14 amino acids long. The CDR3 protein is CASSLDSNTGELFF. DNA of the CDR3: TGCGCCAGCAGCTTGGATAGTAACACCGGGGAGCTGTTTTTT.

This clone counts as medium-sized. The chain couples TRBV14 to TRBJ1-1; 7 bases match TRBD1. CDR3 length: 15 residues. Germline loops: CDR1 SGHDN, CDR2 FVKESK. The junction had 6 bases not matched to a gene; V was cut back by 4 bases and J by 1 base. The CDR3 DNA follows: TGTGCCAGCAGCCGAGAGACAGGGTGGAACACTGAAGCTTTCTTT. Protein: CASSRETGWNTEAFF.

J is TRBJ2-5 and V is TRBV19; 7 nucleotides agree with TRBD2. J was trimmed by 2 bases and V by 7 bases; bases with no gene match: 7. The CDR3 loop spans 14 amino acids. Germline CDR1 reads LNHDA; CDR2 reads SQIVND (reference sequence). CDR3 loop: CASNSGALQETQYF. The CDR3, as DNA: TGTGCCAGTAACAGCGGGGCCCTTCAAGAGACCCAGTACTTC.

V is TRBV30 and J is TRBJ1-1; 8 bases agree with TRBD1. This CDR3 spans 14 amino acids. The germline V gene has CDR1 GTSNPN and CDR2 SVGIG (reference sequence). The V and J ends lost 5 bases and 4 bases, in that order; junction bases with no gene match: 9. The CDR3 loop reads CAWGRGHQGTEAFF. The CDR3 DNA sequence: TGTGCCTGGGGCAGGGGGCATCAGGGCACTGAAGCTTTCTTT.

The rearrangement joins TRBV4-1 to TRBJ2-1; 16 bases line up with TRBD2. V dropped 4 bases and J dropped 6; count of bases not matched to a gene: 12. The germline gives CDR1 MGHRA, CDR2 YSYEKL. The CDR3 has 19 amino acids. This CDR3 reads CASSPTGTSGRVHPNEQFF. DNA for the CDR3: TGCGCCAGCAGCCCAACCGGGACTAGCGGGAGGGTCCATCCCAATGAGCAGTTCTTC.